The 24 T cell receptor beta chains below were found in one sample sequenced in a study of CD8 T cells in ankylosing spondylitis. These receptors have no identified antigens. TCRdb processed the 5' RACE reads anew with MiXCR; each CDR3 protein has one entry. The table lists more than 400,000 distinct CDR3 sequences, about 5% of them singletons. Regarding the study as a whole: What appeared characteristic of ankylosing spondylitis blood was a TCR beta motif of several highly homologous variants.

The sequenced sample was blood, either unsorted or a sorted T cell fraction (not recorded which). All receptors come from a male donor with ankylosing spondylitis.

This clonotype was found many times. The chain has TRBV20-1 and TRBJ1-1; D is undetermined. This CDR3 has 14 amino acids. Trimming removed 3 bases at V and 2 bases at J, with 13 bases between. CDR1 is DFQATT, CDR2 SNEGSKA, per germline (reference sequence). CDR3 nucleotide sequence: TGCAGTGCTAGGGTCCCCAACAGAAACACTGAAGCTTTCTTT. This sequence encodes CSARVPNRNTEAFF.

This clonotype was found many times. The V call is TRBV5-8, the J call TRBJ1-2; no definite D call. Germline V gene data show CDR1 as SGHTS and CDR2 as YDEGEE. The CDR3 is 15 residues long. V lost 0 bases to trimming and J lost 0 bases, with 9 bases between them. CDR3 residues: CASSLGWGANYGYTF. CDR3 nucleotide sequence: TGTGCCAGCAGCTTGGGGTGGGGAGCTAACTATGGCTACACCTTC.

This clonotype was seen repeatedly, ten times or more. The chain links TRBV5-1 to TRBJ2-5, with D possibly being TRBD1 (5 bases). Trimming removed 4 bases from V and 3 bases from J, with 28 bases in between. Germline V gives CDR1 SGHRS, CDR2 YFSETQ. The CDR3 covers 19 residues. CDR3: CASSPPGEGALKLEETQYF. DNA for the CDR3: TGCGCCAGCAGCCCGCCAGGTGAAGGGGCGCTTAAGTTGGAAGAGACCCAGTACTTC.

This clonotype has at least ten counts. V gene TRBV29-1 combines with J gene TRBJ2-3; D is possibly TRBD2 (6 bases). V dropped 0 bases and J dropped 3 bases, with 10 bases sitting between them. The CDR3 consists of 14 residues. Germline lookup yields CDR1 SQVTM and CDR2 ANQGSEA. The CDR3 here is CSVEDPGETDTQYF. The CDR3 nucleotides are TGCAGCGTTGAAGATCCGGGGGAGACAGATACGCAGTATTTT.

Many counts were recorded for this clonotype. The chain links TRBV4-3 to TRBJ2-5; 11 bases match TRBD2. Germline CDR1 is LGHNA and CDR2 is YSLEER. The length of the CDR3 is 17 residues. J was trimmed by 5 bases and V by 3 bases; bases with no gene match: 11. The CDR3 coding sequence is TGCGCCAGCAGCCAGGGTATAGCGGGAGGGCCTGGGGAGACCCAGTACTTC. Protein: CASSQGIAGGPGETQYF.

This clonotype came up many times. This chain links TRBV20-1 with TRBJ2-5, with 8 bases aligning to TRBD2. The CDR3 is 14 amino acids. The germline gives CDR1 DFQATT, CDR2 SNEGSKA (reference sequence). V was pared by 6 bases and J by 5 bases, with 11 bases of the junction left unmatched. This CDR3 is CSARKAGARETQYF. The CDR3 DNA is TGCAGTGCGAGAAAAGCGGGAGCTCGGGAGACCCAGTACTTC.

Many counts were recorded for this clonotype. The chain is built from TRBV20-1 and TRBJ1-4; 8 bases are shared with TRBD1. The germline V gene encodes CDR1 DFQATT and CDR2 SNEGSKA (reference sequence). V shed 5 bases and J 7 bases; nucleotides not matched to a gene: 6. This CDR3 is built from 13 residues. The CDR3 loop reads CSARRQGTEKLFF. CDR3 coding DNA: TGCAGTGCTCGCCGACAGGGGACTGAAAAACTGTTTTTT.

V and J are TRBV2 and TRBJ2-1, with 8 nucleotides matching TRBD2. The germline CDR1 and CDR2 sequences are SNHLY and FYNNEI. The CDR3 runs 17 residues. V trimming: 5 bases; J trimming: 5 bases; junction bases outside the gene matches: 14. The DNA for the CDR3 is TGTGCCAGCAGTTTAGCAGGCCTAGCGGGTGGGAACAATGAGCAGTTCTTC. Translating it yields CASSLAGLAGGNNEQFF.

Ten or more counts support this clonotype. The rearrangement uses TRBV6-5 and TRBJ1-2; the D is unclear. Germline V lookup: CDR1 MNHEY, CDR2 SVGAGI. CDR3 length: 13 amino acids. Trimming shortened V by 7 bases and J by 2 bases, and 11 bases separated the two germline ends. The CDR3 here is CASKFDGNYGYTF. CDR3 DNA sequence: TGTGCCAGCAAGTTCGACGGAAACTATGGCTACACCTTC.

This clonotype has at least ten counts. This chain links TRBV7-9 with TRBJ2-7; 14 positions agree with TRBD2. Germline loops: CDR1 SEHNR, CDR2 FQNEAQ (reference sequence). V shed 3 bases, J shed 2 bases, and the junction held 3 bases outside the gene matches. The CDR3 loop spans 16 amino acids. CDR3 sequence (DNA): TGTGCCAGCAGCTTCGGACTAGCGGGGGGCCCCTACGAGCAGTACTTC. The encoded protein is CASSFGLAGGPYEQYF.

This clonotype has at least ten counts. The gene calls are TRBV25-1 and TRBJ1-4, with unresolved D. The CDR3 runs to 14 residues. V lost 6 bases and J lost 4, with 12 bases in between. In germline, CDR1 is MGHDK, CDR2 SYGVNS. The CDR3 loop is CASSPLKRNEKLFF. The CDR3 DNA reads TGTGCCAGCAGCCCGCTTAAACGTAATGAAAAACTGTTTTTT.

At least ten counts were recorded for this clonotype. V usage is TRBV27 and J usage is TRBJ1-5; the D is unclear. Trimming left V 5 bases short and J 0 bases short, with 20 bases between. Germline-derived CDR1 and CDR2 are MNHEY and SMNVEV (reference sequence). The CDR3 has 18 amino acids. The DNA of the CDR3 is TGTGCCAGCAGTGCCCAGGTTCCCATAGGGTATAGCAATCAGCCCCAGCATTTT. This codes for CASSAQVPIGYSNQPQHF.

This clonotype appeared many times. The chain joins TRBV7-2 to TRBJ1-1, with a weak D call TRBD1 (6 bases). Trimming left V 6 bases short and J 1 base short, with 12 bases between. Looked up from germline, CDR1 is SGHTA and CDR2 is FQGNSA. The CDR3 contains 14 residues. The CDR3 spells CASRPRGRNTEAFF. The CDR3 DNA sequence: TGTGCCAGCAGACCCAGGGGAAGGAACACTGAAGCTTTCTTT.

This clonotype was detected many times. The chain recombines TRBV5-1 with TRBJ2-5; the D gene could be TRBD1 or TRBD2 (5 bases each). Trimming stripped 5 bases from V and 2 bases from J, with 10 bases between. The CDR3 has 13 amino acids. CDR1 and CDR2 from the germline V gene are SGHRS and YFSETQ. The CDR3 DNA sequence: TGCGCCAGCAGGAGGGGACGGCAAGAGACCCAGTACTTC. This sequence encodes CASRRGRQETQYF.

This clonotype was recorded a few times. The V gene is TRBV6-2 or TRBV6-3, the J gene TRBJ2-3; TRBD1 aligns across 9 bases. CDR3 length: 17 residues. Germline CDR1 is MNHEY and CDR2 is SVGEGT. V trimming: 0 bases; J trimming: 6 bases; junction bases outside the gene matches: 10. The CDR3, as DNA: TGTGCCAGCAGTTACTCCCCGGGACAGGGTGCTTACGATACGCAGTATTTT. Its translation: CASSYSPGQGAYDTQYF.

This clonotype was recorded many times. J is TRBJ1-1 and V is TRBV29-1; D is unclear. V was trimmed by 4 bases and J by 7 bases, leaving 10 bases between them. This CDR3 is 11 amino acids long. Germline V gives CDR1 SQVTM, CDR2 ANQGSEA. The CDR3 loop is CSVGYIGEAFF. The CDR3 DNA reads as TGCAGCGTTGGTTATATCGGTGAAGCTTTCTTT.

This clonotype has ten or more counts. The J gene is TRBJ1-6, the V gene TRBV7-9; D remains ambiguous. Germline values: CDR1 SEHNR, CDR2 FQNEAQ (reference sequence). The CDR3 extends over 13 amino acids. Trimming left V 3 bases short and J 14 bases short, with 14 bases between. The DNA for the CDR3 is TGTGCCAGCAGCTTTGACTGGATAGAGTCCCTCCACTTT. Its translation is CASSFDWIESLHF.

This clonotype was counted many times. V is TRBV4-2 and J is TRBJ2-1; 7 bases agree with TRBD2. CDR3 length equals 15 residues. V lost 1 base, J lost 2 bases, and 2 bases stayed unmatched. Germline V gene sequence: CDR1 LGHNA, CDR2 YNFKEQ. The CDR3 is CASSQAAGTYNEQFF. The CDR3 DNA reads as TGTGCCAGCAGCCAAGCAGCGGGAACCTACAATGAGCAGTTCTTC.

This clonotype was seen many times. The chain links TRBV29-1 to TRBJ1-2; D is undetermined. The germline V gene has CDR1 SQVTM and CDR2 ANQGSEA. Trimming shortened V by 0 bases and J by 6 bases, and 11 bases separated the two germline ends. The CDR3 length is 13 residues. Here the CDR3 DNA reads TGCAGCGTTGAAGATCTTTTGGTTGATGGCTACACCTTC. Amino acids: CSVEDLLVDGYTF.

This clonotype was detected many times. This chain uses TRBV28 with TRBJ2-7; D is unclear. V was shortened by 5 bases and J by 2 bases, with 13 bases between the two germline ends. There are 14 residues in the CDR3. CDR1 is MDHEN and CDR2 is SYDVKM in the germline V gene. The CDR3 spells CASSTGRGPYEQYF. In nucleotides, the CDR3 is TGTGCCAGCAGTACGGGCCGTGGCCCCTACGAGCAGTACTTC.

This clonotype was picked up many times. This chain uses TRBV11-1 with TRBJ2-5; 9 bases match TRBD1. The J segment lost 2 bases and the V segment lost 4 bases, leaving 17 bases of the junction unmatched. The germline V gene encodes CDR1 SGHAT and CDR2 FQDESV (reference sequence). This CDR3 has 19 residues. CDR3 sequence: CASSSPQQGASLVQETQYF. The CDR3 region has the DNA TGTGCCAGCAGCTCCCCTCAACAGGGGGCGAGCTTGGTACAAGAGACCCAGTACTTC.

The chain employs TRBV9 and TRBJ2-4, with D tentatively TRBD1 (5 bases). The CDR3 is made up of 14 amino acids. CDR1 and CDR2 from the germline V gene are SGDLS and YYNGEE. Trimming pared 0 bases from V and 7 bases from J, leaving 11 bases between. The CDR3 protein is CASSVGYKGNIQYF. In nucleotides, the CDR3 is TGTGCCAGCAGCGTAGGCTATAAGGGGAACATTCAGTACTTC.

To note about this clonotype: A much larger clone is a single base away; this may be a read error. The final CDR3 position lacks the conserved phenylalanine or tryptophan, pointing to a likely read error. The chain uses TRBV18 and TRBJ2-1; 9 bases fit TRBD2. With 5 bases clipped from V and 4 bases from J, the junction kept 6 bases outside the gene matches. CDR3 length: 15 residues. Germline V gene sequence: CDR1 KGHSH, CDR2 LQKENI. CDR3 nucleotide sequence: TGTGCCAGCTCATCAGGACTAGCGTGGTACAATGAGCAGTTCATC. Residues: CASSSGLAWYNEQFI.

This clonotype has at least ten counts. The chain carries TRBV20-1 and TRBJ2-3; D not certain. The CDR3 has 14 residues. CDR1 is DFQATT and CDR2 is SNEGSKA in the germline V gene (reference sequence). The V gene lost 4 bases and the J gene lost 5 bases, with 16 bases spanning the gap. CDR3: CSATGPPTVDTQYF. The CDR3 coding sequence is TGCAGTGCTACCGGCCCCCCCACGGTAGATACGCAGTATTTT.